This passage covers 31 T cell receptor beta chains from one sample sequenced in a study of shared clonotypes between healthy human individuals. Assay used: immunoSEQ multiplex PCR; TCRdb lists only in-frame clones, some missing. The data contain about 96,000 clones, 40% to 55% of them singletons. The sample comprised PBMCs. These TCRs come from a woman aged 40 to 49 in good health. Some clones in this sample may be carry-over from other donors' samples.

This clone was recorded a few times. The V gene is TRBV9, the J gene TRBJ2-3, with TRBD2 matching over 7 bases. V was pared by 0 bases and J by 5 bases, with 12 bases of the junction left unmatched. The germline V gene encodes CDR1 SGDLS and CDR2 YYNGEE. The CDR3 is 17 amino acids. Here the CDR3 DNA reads TGTGCCAGCAGCGTAGATCCTCGCGGGAGTCAAGGAGATACGCAGTATTTT. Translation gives CASSVDPRGSQGDTQYF.

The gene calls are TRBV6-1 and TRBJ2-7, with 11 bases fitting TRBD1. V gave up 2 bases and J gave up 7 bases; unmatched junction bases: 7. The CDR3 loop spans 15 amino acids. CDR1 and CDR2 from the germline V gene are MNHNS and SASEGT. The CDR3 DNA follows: TGTGCCAGCAGTGAATGGACAGGGGGCGCGGGGGAGCAGTACTTC. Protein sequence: CASSEWTGGAGEQYF.

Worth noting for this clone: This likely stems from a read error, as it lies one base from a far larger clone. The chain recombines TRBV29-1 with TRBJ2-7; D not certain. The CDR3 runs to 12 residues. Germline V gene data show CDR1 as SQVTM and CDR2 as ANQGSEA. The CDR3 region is CSVEDLLHEQCF. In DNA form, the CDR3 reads TGCAGCGTTGAAGATCTTCTCCACGAGCAGTGCTTC.

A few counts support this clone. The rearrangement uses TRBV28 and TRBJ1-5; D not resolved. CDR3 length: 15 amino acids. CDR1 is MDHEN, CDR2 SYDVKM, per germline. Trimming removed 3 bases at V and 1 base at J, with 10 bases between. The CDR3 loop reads CASSLGRRSNQPQHF. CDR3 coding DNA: TGTGCCAGCAGTTTGGGCCGCAGGAGCAATCAGCCCCAGCATTTT.

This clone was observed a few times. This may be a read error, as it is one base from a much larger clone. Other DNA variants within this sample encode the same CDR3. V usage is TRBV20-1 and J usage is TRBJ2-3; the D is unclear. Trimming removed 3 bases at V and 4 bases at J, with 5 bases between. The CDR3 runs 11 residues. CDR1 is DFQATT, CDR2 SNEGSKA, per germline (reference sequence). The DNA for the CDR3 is TGCAGTGCTAGCTATCCAGATACGCAGTATTTT. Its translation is CSASYPDTQYF.

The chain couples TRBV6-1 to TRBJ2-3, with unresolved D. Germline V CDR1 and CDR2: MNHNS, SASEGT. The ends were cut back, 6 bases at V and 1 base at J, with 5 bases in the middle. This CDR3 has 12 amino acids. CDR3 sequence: CASSQGTDTQYF. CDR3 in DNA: TGTGCCAGCAGCCAGGGCACAGATACGCAGTATTTT.

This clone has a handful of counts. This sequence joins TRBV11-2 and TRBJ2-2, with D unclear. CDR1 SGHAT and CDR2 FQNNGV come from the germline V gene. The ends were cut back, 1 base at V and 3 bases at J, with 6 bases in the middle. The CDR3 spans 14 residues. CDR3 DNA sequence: TGTGCCAGCAGCTTAGTTACAGACACCGGGGAGCTGTTTTTT. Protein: CASSLVTDTGELFF.

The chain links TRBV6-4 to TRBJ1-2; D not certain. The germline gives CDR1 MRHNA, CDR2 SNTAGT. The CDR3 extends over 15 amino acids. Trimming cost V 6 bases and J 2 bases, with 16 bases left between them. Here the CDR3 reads CASRQTGQENYGYTF. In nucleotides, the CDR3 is TGTGCCAGCAGGCAAACCGGGCAGGAAAACTATGGCTACACCTTC.

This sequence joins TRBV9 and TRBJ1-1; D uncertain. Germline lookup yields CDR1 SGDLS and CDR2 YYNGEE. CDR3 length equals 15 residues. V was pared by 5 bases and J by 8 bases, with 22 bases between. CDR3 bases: TGTGCCAGCAGTGCTACAGTTAATGCGGGCGTAGAAGCTTTCTTT. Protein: CASSATVNAGVEAFF.

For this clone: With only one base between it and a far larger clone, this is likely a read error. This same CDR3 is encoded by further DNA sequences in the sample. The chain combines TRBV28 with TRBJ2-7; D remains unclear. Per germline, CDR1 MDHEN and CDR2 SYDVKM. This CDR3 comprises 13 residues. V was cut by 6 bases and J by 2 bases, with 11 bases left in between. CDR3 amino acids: CASSLPATYEQYF. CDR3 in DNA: TGTGCCAGCAGCTTGCCGGCAACCTACGAGCAGTACTTC.

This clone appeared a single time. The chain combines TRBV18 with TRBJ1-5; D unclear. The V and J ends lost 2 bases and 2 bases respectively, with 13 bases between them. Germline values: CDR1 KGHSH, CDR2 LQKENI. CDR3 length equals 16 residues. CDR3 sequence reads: CASSPVRDIGNQPQHF. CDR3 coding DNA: TGTGCCAGCTCACCAGTTAGAGACATCGGCAATCAGCCCCAGCATTTT.

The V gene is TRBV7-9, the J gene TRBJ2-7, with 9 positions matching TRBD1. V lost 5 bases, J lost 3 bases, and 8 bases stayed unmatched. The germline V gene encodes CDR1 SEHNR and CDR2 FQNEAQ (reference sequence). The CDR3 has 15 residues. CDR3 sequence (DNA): TGTGCCAGCAGCCCCCGGACAGGGGCCGTCTACGAGCAGTACTTC. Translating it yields CASSPRTGAVYEQYF. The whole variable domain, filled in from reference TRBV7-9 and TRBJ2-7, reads DTGVSQNPRHKITKRGQNVTFRCDPISEHNRLYWYRQTLGQGPEFLTYFQNEAQLEKSRLLSDRFSAERPKGSFSTLEIQRTEQGDSAMYLCASSPRTGAVYEQYFGPGTRLTVT.

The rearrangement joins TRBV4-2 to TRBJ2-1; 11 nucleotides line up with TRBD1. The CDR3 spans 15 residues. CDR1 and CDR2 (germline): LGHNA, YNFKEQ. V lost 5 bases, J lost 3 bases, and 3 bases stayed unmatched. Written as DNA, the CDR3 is TGTGCCAGCAGCTCCGGGACAGGGGGCTACAATGAGCAGTTCTTC. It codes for CASSSGTGGYNEQFF.

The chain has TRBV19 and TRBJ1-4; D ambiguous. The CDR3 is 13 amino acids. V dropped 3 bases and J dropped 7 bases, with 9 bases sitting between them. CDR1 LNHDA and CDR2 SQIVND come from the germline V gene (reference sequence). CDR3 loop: CASSISVIEKLFF. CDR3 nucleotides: TGTGCCAGTAGTATTTCAGTAATTGAAAAACTGTTTTTT. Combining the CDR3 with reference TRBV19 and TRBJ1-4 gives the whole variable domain DGGITQSPKYLFRKEGQNVTLSCEQNLNHDAMYWYRQDPGQGLRLIYYSQIVNDFQKGDIAEGYSVSREKKESFPLTVTSAQKNPTAFYLCASSISVIEKLFFGSGTQLSVL.

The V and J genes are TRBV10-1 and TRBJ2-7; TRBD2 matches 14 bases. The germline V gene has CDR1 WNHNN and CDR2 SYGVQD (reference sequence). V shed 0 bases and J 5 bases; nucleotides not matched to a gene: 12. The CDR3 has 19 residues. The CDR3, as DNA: TGCGCCAGCAGTGAGTCACCACCGGGACTAGCGGGAGTACGTCACGAGCAGTACTTC. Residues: CASSESPPGLAGVRHEQYF.

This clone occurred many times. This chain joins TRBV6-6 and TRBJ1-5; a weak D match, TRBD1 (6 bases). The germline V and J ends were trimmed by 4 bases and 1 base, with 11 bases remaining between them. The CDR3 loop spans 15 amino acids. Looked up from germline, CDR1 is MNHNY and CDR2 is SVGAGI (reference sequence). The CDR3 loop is CASSSEQGSNQPQHF. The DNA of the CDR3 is TGTGCCAGCAGTTCAGAACAGGGAAGCAATCAGCCCCAGCATTTT.

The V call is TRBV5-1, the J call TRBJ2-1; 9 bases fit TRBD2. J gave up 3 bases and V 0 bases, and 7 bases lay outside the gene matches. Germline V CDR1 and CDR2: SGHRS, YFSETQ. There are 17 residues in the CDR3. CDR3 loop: CASSLGSSGRFYNEQFF. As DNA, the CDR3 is TGCGCCAGCAGCTTGGGTTCCAGCGGGAGGTTCTACAATGAGCAGTTCTTC.

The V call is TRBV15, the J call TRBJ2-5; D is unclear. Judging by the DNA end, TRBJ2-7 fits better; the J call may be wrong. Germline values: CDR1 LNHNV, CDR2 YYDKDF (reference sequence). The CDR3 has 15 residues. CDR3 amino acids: CATSRARDIPYEQYF. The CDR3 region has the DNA TGTGCCACCAGCAGAGCGCGAGACATCCCCTACGAGCAGTACTTC.

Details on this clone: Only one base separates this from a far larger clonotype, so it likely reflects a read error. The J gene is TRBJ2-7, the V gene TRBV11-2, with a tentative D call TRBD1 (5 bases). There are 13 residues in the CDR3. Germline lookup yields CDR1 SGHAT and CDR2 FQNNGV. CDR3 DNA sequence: TGTGCCAGCAGCTTAGACAGGGCCTACAAGCAGTACTTC. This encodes CASSLDRAYKQYF.

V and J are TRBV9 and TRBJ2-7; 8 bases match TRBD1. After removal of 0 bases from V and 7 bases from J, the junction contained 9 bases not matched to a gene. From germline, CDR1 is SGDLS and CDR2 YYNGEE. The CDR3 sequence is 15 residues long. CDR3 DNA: TGTGCCAGCAGCGTAGATGCGACAGGGGAGGAGGAGCAGTACTTC. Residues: CASSVDATGEEEQYF.

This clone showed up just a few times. CDR3 loop: CASRSPSYEQYF. The CDR3 nucleotides read TGTGCCAGCAGGTCCCCCTCGTACGAGCAGTACTTC. This sequence joins TRBV2 and TRBJ2-7; D unclear. The V and J ends lost 6 bases and 4 bases respectively, with 10 bases between them. From germline, CDR1 is SNHLY and CDR2 FYNNEI. CDR3 length: 12 amino acids.

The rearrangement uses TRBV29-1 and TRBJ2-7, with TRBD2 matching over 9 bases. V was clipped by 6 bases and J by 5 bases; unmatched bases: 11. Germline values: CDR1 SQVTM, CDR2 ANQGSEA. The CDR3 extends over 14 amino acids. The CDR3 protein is CSVSLVREGHEQYF. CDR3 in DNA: TGCAGCGTCTCCCTAGTGCGGGAGGGCCACGAGCAGTACTTC.

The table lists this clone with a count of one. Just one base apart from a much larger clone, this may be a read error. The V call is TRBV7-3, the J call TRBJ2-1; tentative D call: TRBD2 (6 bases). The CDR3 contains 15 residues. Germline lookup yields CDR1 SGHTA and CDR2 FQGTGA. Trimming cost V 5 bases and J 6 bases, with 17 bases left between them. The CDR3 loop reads CASSPERARANEQFF. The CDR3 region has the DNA TGTGCCAGCAGCCCTGAGCGGGCTAGGGCCAATGAGCAGTTCTTC.

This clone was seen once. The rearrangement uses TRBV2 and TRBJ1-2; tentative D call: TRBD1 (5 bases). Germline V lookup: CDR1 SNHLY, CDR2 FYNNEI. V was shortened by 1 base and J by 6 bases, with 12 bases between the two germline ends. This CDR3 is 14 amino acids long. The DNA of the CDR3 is TGTGCCAGCAGTGAAGTATCGGGGGTGGATGGCTACACCTTC. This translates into CASSEVSGVDGYTF. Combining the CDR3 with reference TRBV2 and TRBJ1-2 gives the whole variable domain EPEVTQTPSHQVTQMGQEVILRCVPISNHLYFYWYRQILGQKVEFLVSFYNNEISEKSEIFDDQFSVERPDGSNFTLKIRSTKLEDSAMYFCASSEVSGVDGYTFGSGTRLTVV.

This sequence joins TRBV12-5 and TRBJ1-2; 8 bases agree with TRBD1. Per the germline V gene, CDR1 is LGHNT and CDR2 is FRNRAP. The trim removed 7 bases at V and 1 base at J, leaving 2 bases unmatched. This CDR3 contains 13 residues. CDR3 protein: CASAGQGNYGYTF. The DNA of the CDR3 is TGTGCTAGTGCCGGACAGGGTAACTATGGCTACACCTTC.

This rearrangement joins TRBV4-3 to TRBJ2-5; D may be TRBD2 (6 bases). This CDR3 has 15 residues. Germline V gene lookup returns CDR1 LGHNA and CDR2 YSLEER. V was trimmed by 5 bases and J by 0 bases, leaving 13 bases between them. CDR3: CASSWSGLYQETQYF. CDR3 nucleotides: TGCGCCAGCAGCTGGAGCGGGTTGTACCAAGAGACCCAGTACTTC.

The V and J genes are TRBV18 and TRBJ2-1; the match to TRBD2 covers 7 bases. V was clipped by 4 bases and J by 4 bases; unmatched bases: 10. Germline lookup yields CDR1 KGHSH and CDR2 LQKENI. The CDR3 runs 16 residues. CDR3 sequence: CASSRILAGRYNEQFF. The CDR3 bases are TGTGCCAGCTCACGAATTCTAGCCGGGAGGTACAATGAGCAGTTCTTC.

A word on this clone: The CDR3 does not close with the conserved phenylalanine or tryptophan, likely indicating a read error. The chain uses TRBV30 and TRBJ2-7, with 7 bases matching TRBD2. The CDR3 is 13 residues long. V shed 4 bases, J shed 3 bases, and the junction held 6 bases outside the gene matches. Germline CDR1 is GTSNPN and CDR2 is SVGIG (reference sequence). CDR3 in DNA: TGTGCCTGGAACCCTAGCGGAATCTACGAGCAGTACCTC. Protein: CAWNPSGIYEQYL.

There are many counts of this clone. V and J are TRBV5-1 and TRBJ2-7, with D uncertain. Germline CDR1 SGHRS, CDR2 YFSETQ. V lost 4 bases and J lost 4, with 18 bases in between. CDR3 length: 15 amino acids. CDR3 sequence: CASSLLPPRFYEQYF. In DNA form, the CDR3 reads TGCGCCAGCAGCCTCCTGCCTCCCAGGTTTTACGAGCAGTACTTC.

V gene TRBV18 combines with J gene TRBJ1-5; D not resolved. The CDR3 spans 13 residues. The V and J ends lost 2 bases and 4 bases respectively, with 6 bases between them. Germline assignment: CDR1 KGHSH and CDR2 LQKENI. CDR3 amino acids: CASSPAANQPQHF. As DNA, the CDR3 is TGTGCCAGCTCACCAGCGGCTAATCAGCCCCAGCATTTT.

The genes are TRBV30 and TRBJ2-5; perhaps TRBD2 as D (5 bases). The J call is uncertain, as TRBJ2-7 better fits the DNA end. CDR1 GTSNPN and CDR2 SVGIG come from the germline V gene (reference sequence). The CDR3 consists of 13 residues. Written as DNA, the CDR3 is TGTGCCTGGAGGTCACGGGGCTCCTACGAGCAGTACTTC. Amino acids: CAWRSRGSYEQYF.